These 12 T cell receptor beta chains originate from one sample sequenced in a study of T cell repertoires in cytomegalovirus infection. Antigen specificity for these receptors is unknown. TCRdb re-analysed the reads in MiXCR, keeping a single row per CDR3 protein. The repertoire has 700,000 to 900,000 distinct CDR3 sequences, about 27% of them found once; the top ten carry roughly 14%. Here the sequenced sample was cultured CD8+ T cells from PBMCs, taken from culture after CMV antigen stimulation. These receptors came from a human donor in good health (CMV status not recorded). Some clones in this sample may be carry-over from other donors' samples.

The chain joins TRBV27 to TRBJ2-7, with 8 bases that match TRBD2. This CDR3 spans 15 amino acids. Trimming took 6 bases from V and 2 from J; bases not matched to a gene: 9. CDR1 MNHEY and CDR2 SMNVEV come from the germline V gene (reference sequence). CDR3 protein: CASSRRGGGTYEQYF. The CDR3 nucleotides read TGTGCCAGCAGCCGGAGGGGCGGGGGGACCTACGAGCAGTACTTC.

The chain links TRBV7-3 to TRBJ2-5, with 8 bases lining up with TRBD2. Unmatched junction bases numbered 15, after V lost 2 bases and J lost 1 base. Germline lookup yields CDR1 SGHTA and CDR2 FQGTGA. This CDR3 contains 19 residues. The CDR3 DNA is TGTGCCAGCAGCTTAGACCTTAGGATCTGGCGGGGGGTCCAAGAGACCCAGTACTTC. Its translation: CASSLDLRIWRGVQETQYF.

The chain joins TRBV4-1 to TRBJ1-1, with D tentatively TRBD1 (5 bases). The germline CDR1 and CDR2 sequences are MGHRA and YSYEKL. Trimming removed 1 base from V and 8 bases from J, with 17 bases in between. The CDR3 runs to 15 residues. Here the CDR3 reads CASSQVQGLLEEAFF. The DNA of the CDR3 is TGCGCCAGCAGCCAAGTCCAGGGCCTGCTGGAGGAAGCTTTCTTT.

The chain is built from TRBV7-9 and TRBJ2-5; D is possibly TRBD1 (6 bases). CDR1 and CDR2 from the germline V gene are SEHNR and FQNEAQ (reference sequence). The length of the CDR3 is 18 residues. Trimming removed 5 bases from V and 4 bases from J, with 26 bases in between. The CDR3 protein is CASSANPGQGPKGETQYF. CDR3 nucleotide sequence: TGTGCCAGCAGCGCCAATCCGGGACAAGGCCCCAAAGGAGAGACCCAGTACTTC.

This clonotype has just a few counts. The CDR3 reads CSVEDLPDTPFTDTQYF. The CDR3 bases are TGCAGCGTTGAAGATCTTCCGGACACTCCCTTCACAGATACGCAGTATTTT. V is TRBV29-1 and J is TRBJ2-3, with D possibly TRBD1 on 5 matching bases. The germline V gene encodes CDR1 SQVTM and CDR2 ANQGSEA. V was trimmed by 0 bases and J by 2 bases, leaving 18 bases between them. The CDR3 runs 17 residues.

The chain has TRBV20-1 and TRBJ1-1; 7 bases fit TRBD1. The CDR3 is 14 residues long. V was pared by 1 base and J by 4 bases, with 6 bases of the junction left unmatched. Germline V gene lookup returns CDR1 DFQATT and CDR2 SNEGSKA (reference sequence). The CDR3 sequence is CSARARDRVTEAFF. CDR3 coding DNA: TGCAGTGCTAGAGCCCGAGACAGGGTCACTGAAGCTTTCTTT.

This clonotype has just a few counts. CDR3: CATSGGQGPEQYV. In DNA, the CDR3 is TGTGCCACCAGCGGCGGACAGGGGCCAGAGCAGTACGTC. The V gene is TRBV15, the J gene TRBJ2-7; 9 positions match TRBD1. Germline CDR1 reads LNHNV; CDR2 reads YYDKDF (reference sequence). Trimming cost V 5 bases and J 7 bases; bases outside gene matches: 6. CDR3 length: 13 residues.

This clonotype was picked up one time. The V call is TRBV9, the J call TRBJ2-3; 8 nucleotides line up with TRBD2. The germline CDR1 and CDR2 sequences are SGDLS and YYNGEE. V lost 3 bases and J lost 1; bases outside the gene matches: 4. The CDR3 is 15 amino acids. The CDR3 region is CASSAVTSGTDTQYF. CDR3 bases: TGTGCCAGCAGCGCCGTGACTAGCGGCACAGATACGCAGTATTTT.

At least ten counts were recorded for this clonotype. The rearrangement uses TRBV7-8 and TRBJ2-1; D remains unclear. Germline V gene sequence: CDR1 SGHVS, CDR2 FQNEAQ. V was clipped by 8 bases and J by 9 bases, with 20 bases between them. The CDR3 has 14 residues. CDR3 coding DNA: TGTGCCAGCGTCACCGGGCTGTCTGGAAGTGAGCAGTTCTTC. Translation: CASVTGLSGSEQFF.

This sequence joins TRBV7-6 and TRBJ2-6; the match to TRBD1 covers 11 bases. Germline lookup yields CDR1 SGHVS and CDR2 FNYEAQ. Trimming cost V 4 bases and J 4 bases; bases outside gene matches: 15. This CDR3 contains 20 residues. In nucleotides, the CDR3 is TGTGCCAGCAGCTCGACCGCGCTGGAGGGACAGGGGGTCGGGGCCAACGTCCTGACTTTC. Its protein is CASSSTALEGQGVGANVLTF.

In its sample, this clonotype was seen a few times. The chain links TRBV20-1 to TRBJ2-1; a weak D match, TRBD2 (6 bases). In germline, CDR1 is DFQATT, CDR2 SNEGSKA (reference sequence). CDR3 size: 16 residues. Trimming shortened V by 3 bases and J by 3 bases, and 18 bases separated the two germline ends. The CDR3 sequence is CSARTMRETDYNEQFF. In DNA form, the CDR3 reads TGCAGTGCTAGGACGATGCGGGAAACCGACTACAATGAGCAGTTCTTC.

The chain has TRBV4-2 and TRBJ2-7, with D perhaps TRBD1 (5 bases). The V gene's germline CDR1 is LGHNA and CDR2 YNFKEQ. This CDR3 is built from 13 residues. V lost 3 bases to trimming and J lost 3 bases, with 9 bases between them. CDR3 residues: CASSHRQGYEQYF. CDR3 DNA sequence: TGTGCCAGCAGCCATCGCCAGGGCTACGAGCAGTACTTC.